The sequence of this T cell receptor beta chain was determined in a study of shared clonotypes between healthy human individuals. CD45RO negativity and positive selection for CCR7 defined naive CD8 cells, a population that excluded terminally differentiated effector memory CD45RA+ cells. The data were produced by immunoSEQ multiplex PCR, yet TCRdb's version contains in-frame clones alone and is incomplete. The sample lists roughly 2,000,000 clones; around 93% were seen once. Germline CDR1 is MNHEY and CDR2 is SMNVEV (reference sequence). After removal of 3 bases from V and 5 bases from J, the junction contained 4 bases not matched to a gene. The CDR3 spans 15 residues.

The chain has TRBV27 and TRBJ2-2; TRBD1 aligns across 9 bases. The sequenced material came from naive CD8+ T cells from PBMCs. The source of this sequence is a man younger than 30 in good health. Some clones in this sample may be carry-over from other donors' samples. CDR3 nucleotides: TGTGCCAGCAGTTTGGGACAGGGTGGTACCGGGGAGCTGTTTTTT. Amino acid sequence: CASSLGQGGTGELFF.